The 23 T cell receptor beta chains below were found in one sample sequenced in a study of regulatory T cells in long-lasting Graves disease (dated by TCRdb to about 2021). The time point label on this specimen signifies: newly diagnosed GD, antithyroid drugs for less than 3 months. RNA was extracted from PBMCs in TRIzol for both TCR sequencing and RNA sequencing. The library was prepared using multiplex PCR. The sequencing machine was an Illumina HiSeq 4000. iRepertoire HTBI primers and Arm-PCR amplification of CDR3 regions were used to construct TCR beta libraries. TCRdb reprocessed the public reads (quality trimming at Q25 with fastp, clone calling with MiXCR) and kept in-frame beta chains. Rows merge per CDR3 protein into single entries with the most common DNA and genes. A total of 550,000 to 600,000 distinct CDR3 sequences appear in this sample, about 16% of them only once. More than 10% of the sample belongs to the ten largest clones.

These data also formed part of another study, on T cells in Graves' hyperthyroidism and ophthalmopathy.

The source was peripheral blood mononuclear cells (PBMCs), collected at new diagnosis, from a patient treated with antithyroid drugs. These receptors all stem from a man aged 18-30 years with Graves disease. Donor details come from another sample of the same person, matched by shared clones.

This clonotype came up many times. This chain links TRBV28 with TRBJ2-3; 7 bases align to TRBD1. V was pared by 3 bases and J by 5 bases, with 5 bases of the junction left unmatched. The CDR3 extends over 14 amino acids. CDR1 and CDR2 (germline): MDHEN, SYDVKM. CDR3 protein: CASSFGQAKDTQYF. The CDR3 nucleotides are TGTGCCAGCAGTTTTGGACAGGCTAAAGATACGCAGTATTTT.

In its sample, this clonotype was seen many times. The rearrangement joins TRBV20-1 to TRBJ2-7; D call uncertain. In germline, CDR1 is DFQATT, CDR2 SNEGSKA (reference sequence). V was shortened by 6 bases and J by 4 bases, with 13 bases between the two germline ends. CDR3 length: 12 amino acids. The CDR3 bases are TGCAGTGCCTCAGACCTGGGTTACGAGCAGTACTTC. It yields the protein CSASDLGYEQYF.

The chain recombines TRBV7-9 with TRBJ1-3; 8 bases are a match to TRBD1. The CDR3 length is 16 residues. Germline V gene lookup returns CDR1 SEHNR and CDR2 FQNEAQ (reference sequence). Germline trimming cut 3 bases from V and 0 bases from J; bases unmatched to any gene: 4. The DNA for the CDR3 is TGTGCCAGCAGCTTGACAGGGGCCCCCTCTGGAAACACCATATATTTT. Translated, it gives CASSLTGAPSGNTIYF.

Many counts were recorded for this clonotype. The chain couples TRBV7-9 to TRBJ2-1; TRBD2 matches 14 bases. Germline values: CDR1 SEHNR, CDR2 FQNEAQ (reference sequence). The trim removed 3 bases at V and 2 bases at J, leaving 15 bases unmatched. CDR3 size: 21 residues. The CDR3 nucleotides are TGTGCCAGCAGCTTGAGACTAGCGGGAGGGCCGAAGGGTTCCCCCTACAATGAGCAGTTCTTC. Translation: CASSLRLAGGPKGSPYNEQFF.

Concerning this clonotype: Possible read error: a much larger clone is one base away. The chain uses TRBV6-2 or TRBV6-3 and TRBJ1-5; unclear D gene. Germline lookup yields CDR1 MNHEY and CDR2 SVGEGT. There are 14 residues in the CDR3. CDR3 protein: CASSEPTPNQPHHF. The CDR3 DNA reads as TGTGCCAGCAGTGAGCCGACCCCCAATCAGCCCCATCATTTT.

In this sample, this clonotype turned up many times. The chain links TRBV27 to TRBJ1-6; TRBD1 is a possible D gene (6 bases). The V and J ends lost 5 bases and 4 bases respectively, with 9 bases between them. CDR1 MNHEY and CDR2 SMNVEV come from the germline V gene (reference sequence). The CDR3 runs to 14 residues. The CDR3 DNA reads as TGTGCCAGCAGTATCGGACAGTATAATTCACCCCTCCACTTT. This translates into CASSIGQYNSPLHF.

This clonotype was seen a handful of times. The chain carries TRBV6-1 and TRBJ2-7, with TRBD2 as a possible D gene (6 bases). Per germline, CDR1 MNHNS and CDR2 SASEGT. The CDR3 runs 12 residues. CDR3 amino acids: CAGGTANYEQYF. As DNA, the CDR3 is TGTGCAGGAGGGACCGCCAACTACGAGCAGTACTTC.

The chain uses TRBV19 and TRBJ2-3, with 9 positions matching TRBD2. The CDR3 length is 14 residues. V lost 11 bases, J lost 4 bases, and 10 bases stayed unmatched. Germline loops: CDR1 LNHDA, CDR2 SQIVND (reference sequence). The CDR3 protein is CAASLAGIADTQYF. The DNA of the CDR3 is TGTGCCGCCTCCCTAGCGGGAATTGCAGATACGCAGTATTTT.

The chain has TRBV10-3 and TRBJ2-3, with 8 bases identical to TRBD2. The V gene's germline CDR1 is ENHRY and CDR2 SYGVKD. V lost 6 bases and J lost 2; bases outside the gene matches: 4. The CDR3 is made up of 14 amino acids. The CDR3 DNA reads TGTGCCATCAGAGAAGCGGGAGCCACAGATACGCAGTATTTT. It specifies CAIREAGATDTQYF.

This clonotype was detected many times. V is TRBV28 and J is TRBJ2-1; D ambiguous. In germline, CDR1 is MDHEN, CDR2 SYDVKM. V gave up 4 bases and J gave up 2 bases, with 15 bases separating them. The CDR3 consists of 16 residues. The DNA of the CDR3 is TGTGCCAGCAGTTCCCAAGGCAGCGCCGCCTACAATGAGCAGTTCTTC. Translated, it gives CASSSQGSAAYNEQFF.

The rearrangement joins TRBV30 to TRBJ2-1; tentative D call: TRBD2 (6 bases). Trimming removed 0 bases from V and 6 bases from J, with 15 bases in between. CDR1 is GTSNPN and CDR2 is SVGIG in the germline V gene (reference sequence). The CDR3 runs to 15 residues. Written as DNA, the CDR3 is TGTGCCTGGAGTGTACTGAGGGCGGGAAGCAATGAGCAGTTCTTC. Translated: CAWSVLRAGSNEQFF.

This clonotype has ten or more counts. This chain joins TRBV7-9 and TRBJ2-7; D may correspond to TRBD1 or TRBD2 (6 bases each). CDR3 length equals 16 residues. V gave up 5 bases and J gave up 5 bases, with 22 bases separating them. Germline assignment: CDR1 SEHNR and CDR2 FQNEAQ (reference sequence). CDR3 residues: CASSPTGGQGWHEQYF. CDR3 bases: TGTGCCAGCAGCCCCACCGGGGGCCAGGGGTGGCACGAGCAGTACTTC.

This clonotype has at least ten counts. V gene TRBV11-1 combines with J gene TRBJ2-3; 8 nucleotides align to TRBD2. The CDR3 extends over 17 amino acids. Trimming removed 4 bases from V and 2 bases from J; junction bases left unmatched: 11. Germline V lookup: CDR1 SGHAT, CDR2 FQDESV (reference sequence). In DNA, the CDR3 is TGTGCCAGCAGCTCTACCCGGGGGGGGCGACTCACAGATACGCAGTATTTT. Translation: CASSSTRGGRLTDTQYF.

Ten or more counts support this clonotype. The chain uses TRBV2 and TRBJ2-7, with D possibly TRBD1 on 6 matching bases. CDR3 size: 14 residues. Trimming removed 6 bases at V and 2 bases at J, with 14 bases between. CDR1 and CDR2 from the germline V gene are SNHLY and FYNNEI. The CDR3 is CASSWGQGPYEQYF. The CDR3 DNA sequence: TGTGCCAGCAGCTGGGGGCAGGGTCCCTACGAGCAGTACTTC.

V gene TRBV7-2 combines with J gene TRBJ1-5; D remains ambiguous. Trimming stripped 2 bases from V and 0 bases from J, with 8 bases between. From germline, CDR1 is SGHTA and CDR2 FQGNSA. The CDR3 runs 15 residues. CDR3 bases: TGTGCCAGCAGCTTATCGACAAGTAGCAATCAGCCCCAGCATTTT. Protein product: CASSLSTSSNQPQHF.

This clonotype occurred many times. The chain joins TRBV20-1 to TRBJ2-3; TRBD1 aligns across 8 bases. V lost 3 bases and J lost 0; bases outside the gene matches: 2. The CDR3 has 14 amino acids. The germline gives CDR1 DFQATT, CDR2 SNEGSKA (reference sequence). Here the CDR3 reads CSASRGLSTDTQYF. The CDR3 region has the DNA TGCAGTGCTAGCAGGGGGCTCAGCACAGATACGCAGTATTTT.

There are many counts of this clonotype. The chain employs TRBV2 and TRBJ1-2; weak D call: TRBD1 (6 bases). In germline, CDR1 is SNHLY, CDR2 FYNNEI. V shed 7 bases and J shed 4 bases, with 13 bases lying between them. The CDR3 is 13 residues long. The CDR3 protein is CASNQEGGYGYTF. The CDR3 DNA reads TGTGCCAGCAATCAGGAGGGGGGCTATGGCTACACCTTC.

The table lists this clonotype with many counts. The chain joins TRBV7-9 to TRBJ2-5; D is possibly TRBD2 (5 bases). V was cut by 5 bases and J by 5 bases, with 18 bases left in between. Germline CDR1 SEHNR, CDR2 FQNEAQ (reference sequence). There are 15 residues in the CDR3. For the CDR3, the DNA is TGTGCCAGCAGCCACGGACGCCGAGGGTCCGAGACCCAGTACTTC. Encoded protein: CASSHGRRGSETQYF.

This clonotype was detected only a few times. The V gene is TRBV5-1, the J gene TRBJ2-3; 7 positions agree with TRBD2. The CDR3 has 18 residues. J was trimmed by 2 bases and V by 0 bases; bases with no gene match: 12. CDR1 is SGHRS, CDR2 YFSETQ, per germline. Here the CDR3 DNA reads TGCGCCAGCAGCTTGGTCCCCCCTAACGCGGGAGCCACAGATACGCAGTATTTT. Its protein is CASSLVPPNAGATDTQYF.

The chain recombines TRBV5-6 with TRBJ2-1; D gene ambiguous. Germline assignment: CDR1 SGHDT and CDR2 YYEEEE. Between the trimmed V and J ends, which lost 3 bases and 4 bases, there was a span of 11 bases. The CDR3 has 14 amino acids. The CDR3 loop is CASSSAHGYNEQFF. The CDR3 nucleotides read TGTGCCAGCAGCTCCGCCCACGGATACAATGAGCAGTTCTTC.

This clonotype was counted many times. The V gene is TRBV12-3 or TRBV12-4, the J gene TRBJ1-5; 8 bases match TRBD1. There are 14 residues in the CDR3. The V gene end was trimmed by 10 bases and the J gene end by 4 bases; junction bases not matched to a gene: 9. CDR3 nucleotides: TGTGCCACCTCTCAGGGGGCGCGGAATCAGCCCCAGCATTTT. This gives the protein CATSQGARNQPQHF.

The chain carries TRBV3-1 and TRBJ2-1, with no clear D. With 2 bases removed from V and 10 bases from J, the gap between germline ends came to 12 bases. The germline V gene has CDR1 LGHDT and CDR2 YNNKEL (reference sequence). The CDR3 has 13 residues. CDR3 in amino acids: CASSQPQALEQFF. DNA of the CDR3: TGTGCCAGCAGCCAACCCCAGGCCCTGGAGCAGTTCTTC.

In its sample, this clonotype was seen once. V is TRBV6-9 and J is TRBJ1-5; D might be TRBD1 (5 bases). V lost 3 bases and J lost 3, with 24 bases in between. Germline V gene data show CDR1 as MNHGY and CDR2 as SVAAGI. The CDR3 has 19 amino acids. The DNA for the CDR3 is TGTGCCAGCAGTTACATCCAGGGCGGAGGAGGCTGGGACAATCAGCCCCAGCATTTT. This encodes CASSYIQGGGGWDNQPQHF.